What follows are 13 T cell receptor beta chains derived from one specimen sequenced in a study of blood T cell repertoires in COVID-19. Profiled with immunoSEQ multiplex PCR; TCRdb holds only in-frame clones, not every one. The sample holds 300,000 to 450,000 clones, 85% seen once. The specimen sequenced was peripheral blood. All receptors come from a woman aged 18-29 years with acute or convalescent COVID-19.

V and J are TRBV10-3 and TRBJ2-7, with 9 bases identical to TRBD1. The V gene end was trimmed by 0 bases and the J gene end by 9 bases; junction bases not matched to a gene: 12. This CDR3 comprises 16 residues. CDR1 and CDR2 (germline): ENHRY, SYGVKD. Here the CDR3 reads CAISESGLRDRVPQYF. Here the CDR3 DNA reads TGTGCCATCAGTGAGTCCGGACTCCGGGACAGGGTACCGCAGTACTTC.

The V gene is TRBV7-9, the J gene TRBJ1-5, with a weak D call TRBD1 (5 bases). There are 15 residues in the CDR3. The germline V gene encodes CDR1 SEHNR and CDR2 FQNEAQ (reference sequence). Trimming pared 2 bases from V and 3 bases from J, leaving 11 bases between. The CDR3 DNA reads as TGTGCCAGCAGCTTATCCGGACATCCCAATCAGCCCCAGCATTTT. It encodes CASSLSGHPNQPQHF.

The chain couples TRBV10-3 to TRBJ1-2; 9 nucleotides line up with TRBD1. Trimming removed 0 bases from V and 1 base from J; junction bases left unmatched: 0. Germline V CDR1 and CDR2: ENHRY, SYGVKD. The length of the CDR3 is 15 residues. DNA for the CDR3: TGTGCCATCAGTGAGTCGGACAGGGGTAACTATGGCTACACCTTC. Translation gives CAISESDRGNYGYTF.

The chain recombines TRBV19 with TRBJ2-3, with D perhaps matching TRBD1 (5 bases). V was clipped by 5 bases and J by 5 bases, with 14 bases between them. The germline V gene encodes CDR1 LNHDA and CDR2 SQIVND (reference sequence). The CDR3 consists of 14 residues. The CDR3 DNA follows: TGTGCCAGTAGTCCGAGGATCAGGGTAGATACGCAGTATTTT. Its translation is CASSPRIRVDTQYF.

This clone was seen only once. The rearrangement uses TRBV28 and TRBJ1-1; 8 positions match TRBD1. The ends lost 5 bases at V and 12 bases at J; junction bases unmatched: 14. The length of the CDR3 is 14 residues. The V gene's germline CDR1 is MDHEN and CDR2 SYDVKM. CDR3 amino acids: CASSPSEGQDGSFF. The CDR3 DNA reads as TGTGCCAGCAGTCCTTCGGAGGGACAGGATGGTTCTTTCTTT.

The chain joins TRBV27 to TRBJ2-3, with 8 nucleotides matching TRBD1. With V trimmed by 10 bases and J by 3 bases, 9 bases remained unmatched. Germline V gene data show CDR1 as MNHEY and CDR2 as SMNVEV (reference sequence). This CDR3 contains 14 residues. CDR3 loop: CATRDRFLTDTQYF. CDR3 coding DNA: TGTGCCACCCGGGACAGGTTTTTAACAGATACGCAGTATTTT.

V is TRBV5-1 and J is TRBJ1-1; 11 nucleotides align to TRBD1. CDR1 is SGHRS, CDR2 YFSETQ, per germline. After removal of 0 bases from V and 1 base from J, the junction contained 2 bases not matched to a gene. The CDR3 is made up of 16 amino acids. The CDR3 region is CASSLGTGGPNTEAFF. CDR3 DNA: TGCGCCAGCAGCTTGGGGACAGGGGGCCCGAACACTGAAGCTTTCTTT.

The chain recombines TRBV10-3 with TRBJ2-7, with D maybe TRBD2 (6 bases). The CDR3 totals 13 residues. In germline, CDR1 is ENHRY, CDR2 SYGVKD. V lost 7 bases, J lost 0 bases, and 10 bases lay in between. The CDR3 spells CAIMGGHSYEQYF. The DNA for the CDR3 is TGTGCCATCATGGGAGGCCACTCCTACGAGCAGTACTTC.

This clone has a single count. The chain recombines TRBV9 with TRBJ1-2, with a possible D match to TRBD1 (6 bases). The CDR3 is 13 amino acids. The V and J ends lost 4 bases and 2 bases respectively, with 9 bases between them. Germline V CDR1 and CDR2: SGDLS, YYNGEE. In DNA form, the CDR3 reads TGTGCCAGCAGCCGACAGGAGAACTATGGCTACACCTTC. Protein product: CASSRQENYGYTF. The variable domain in full, with the rest retrieved from reference TRBV9 and TRBJ1-2, is DSGVTQTPKHLITATGQRVTLRCSPRSGDLSVYWYQQSLDQGLQFLIQYYNGEERAKGNILERFSAQQFPDLHSELNLSSLELGDSALYFCASSRQENYGYTFGSGTRLTVV.

This chain links TRBV5-1 with TRBJ2-2; TRBD2 aligns across 8 bases. The germline V gene has CDR1 SGHRS and CDR2 YFSETQ. The junction had 3 bases not matched to a gene; V was cut back by 2 bases and J by 0 bases. The CDR3 is 16 residues long. This chain's CDR3 is CASSFLAGANTGELFF. The CDR3 DNA reads TGCGCCAGCAGCTTTCTAGCGGGCGCGAACACCGGGGAGCTGTTTTTT.

The V call is TRBV2, the J call TRBJ1-5, with D hard to call. The CDR3 is 13 amino acids. V lost 9 bases and J lost 1, with 10 bases in between. Germline V lookup: CDR1 SNHLY, CDR2 FYNNEI. CDR3 coding DNA: TGTGCCAGTGGACGGGGAAGCAATCAGCCCCAGCATTTT. Amino acid sequence: CASGRGSNQPQHF.

The chain carries TRBV11-2 and TRBJ1-1; D gene uncertain. V was clipped by 5 bases and J by 1 base, with 14 bases between them. The CDR3 has 15 amino acids. The germline V gene encodes CDR1 SGHAT and CDR2 FQNNGV. CDR3 nucleotides: TGTGCCAGCAGCGTATGGACGGCGGGGAACACTGAAGCTTTCTTT. It is translated as CASSVWTAGNTEAFF.

The chain is built from TRBV24-1 and TRBJ2-7, with 13 positions matching TRBD2. The ends lost 6 bases at V and 5 bases at J; junction bases unmatched: 6. CDR1 and CDR2 from the germline V gene are KGHDR and SFDVKD. The CDR3 sequence is 15 residues long. For the CDR3, the DNA is TGTGCCACCAGTCCGAGGACTAGCGGGAGCCACGAGCAGTACTTC. Translating it yields CATSPRTSGSHEQYF.